These 32 T cell receptor beta chains came from one sample sequenced in a study of early T cells in non-severe SARS-CoV-2 infection. TCRdb passed the 5' RACE reads through MiXCR, listing each CDR3 protein once. The sample lists tens of thousands of distinct CDR3 sequences, over 10% seen once, with approximately 4.8% in the top ten. The sample was whole blood. These receptors were collected from an adult who was a healthcare worker with PCR-confirmed SARS-CoV-2 infection or an uninfected control (not recorded which).

This clonotype has just a few counts. The chain has TRBV20-1 and TRBJ1-1; no clear D. This CDR3 has 12 amino acids. Germline CDR1 reads DFQATT; CDR2 reads SNEGSKA (reference sequence). V shed 1 base and J shed 10 bases, with 13 bases lying between them. CDR3 DNA: TGCAGTGCTAGAGTGCCGGGAACGAGAGCTTTCTTT. Residues: CSARVPGTRAFF.

The rearrangement joins TRBV6-2 or TRBV6-3 to TRBJ1-1, with D unclear. Trimming took off 6 bases at V and 0 bases at J, with 2 bases between the two ends. CDR1 is MNHEY and CDR2 is SVGEGT in the germline V gene. The CDR3 sequence is 11 residues long. As DNA, the CDR3 is TGTGCCAGCAGGTTGAACACTGAAGCTTTCTTT. Its protein product is CASRLNTEAFF.

This clonotype was counted only a few times. The rearrangement joins TRBV28 to TRBJ2-3, with D hard to call. The V and J ends lost 5 bases and 0 bases respectively, with 9 bases between them. Germline V CDR1 and CDR2: MDHEN, SYDVKM. CDR3 length: 14 residues. CDR3 region: CASSGEFSTDTQYF. CDR3 bases: TGTGCCAGCAGTGGGGAATTTAGCACAGATACGCAGTATTTT.

This clonotype has at least ten counts. The chain has TRBV12-3 or TRBV12-4 and TRBJ1-4, with D tentatively TRBD1 (6 bases). The CDR3 is 13 amino acids. Deletions cut 4 bases from V and 6 bases from J, with 9 bases between. CDR3 residues: CASSSDSYEKLFF. The DNA for the CDR3 is TGTGCCAGCAGTTCGGACAGTTATGAAAAACTGTTTTTT.

V usage is TRBV28 and J usage is TRBJ1-6; D might be TRBD1 (5 bases). CDR1 and CDR2 from the germline V gene are MDHEN and SYDVKM. The CDR3 is made up of 12 amino acids. V gave up 6 bases and J gave up 8 bases, with 8 bases separating them. CDR3 protein: CASSLTDSPLHF. The CDR3 coding sequence is TGTGCCAGCAGCTTGACAGATTCACCCCTCCACTTT. Using reference TRBV28 and TRBJ1-6 for the parts outside the CDR3, the full variable domain is DVKVTQSSRYLVKRTGEKVFLECVQDMDHENMFWYRQDPGLGLRLIYFSYDVKMKEKGDIPEGYSVSREKKERFSLILESASTNQTSMYLCASSLTDSPLHFGNGTRLTVT.

V and J are TRBV7-2 and TRBJ2-3; TRBD1 agrees at 7 bases. This CDR3 has 16 amino acids. The V and J ends lost 5 bases and 4 bases, in that order; junction bases with no gene match: 12. Germline CDR1 is SGHTA and CDR2 is FQGNSA. For the CDR3, the DNA is TGTGCCAGCAGCCGACCTCCGACAGGGCCAGCAGATACGCAGTATTTT. Encoded protein: CASSRPPTGPADTQYF.

V and J are TRBV28 and TRBJ1-2; 9 bases line up with TRBD1. This CDR3 contains 13 residues. CDR1 is MDHEN, CDR2 SYDVKM, per germline. The V segment lost 7 bases and the J segment 4 bases; nucleotides outside the gene matches: 4. DNA for the CDR3: TGTGCCAGCACCGAGACAGGGGGCTATGGCTACACCTTC. Translation: CASTETGGYGYTF.

The V and J genes are TRBV29-1 and TRBJ2-1; no firm D call. Trimming left V 4 bases short and J 7 bases short, with 8 bases between. CDR3 size: 11 residues. CDR1 is SQVTM, CDR2 ANQGSEA, per germline. CDR3 amino acids: CSVGKLNEQFF. The CDR3 bases are TGCAGCGTTGGGAAACTTAATGAGCAGTTCTTC.

This clonotype has a handful of counts. CDR3 in amino acids: CASSPGQSSTTDTQYF. In nucleotides, the CDR3 is TGTGCCAGCAGCCCGGGACAGAGCTCAACCACAGATACGCAGTATTTT. The J gene is TRBJ2-3, the V gene TRBV5-5; 7 bases match TRBD1. V lost 4 bases, J lost 2 bases, and 10 bases stayed unmatched. The CDR3 extends over 16 amino acids. The germline gives CDR1 SGHKS, CDR2 YYEKEE (reference sequence).

The chain employs TRBV28 and TRBJ1-2; D not certain. Germline CDR1 MDHEN, CDR2 SYDVKM. CDR3 size: 12 residues. Trimming left V 10 bases short and J 8 bases short, with 17 bases between. The CDR3 protein is CATRDSASGYTF. CDR3 nucleotide sequence: TGTGCCACCCGAGACTCGGCCAGCGGCTACACCTTC.

This clonotype has just one count. The chain has TRBV6-5 and TRBJ1-1, with 7 nucleotides matching TRBD1. Trimming at V came to 7 bases and at J to 3 bases, leaving 11 bases not matched to a gene. This CDR3 region has 15 residues. Germline V gene sequence: CDR1 MNHEY, CDR2 SVGAGI. The CDR3: CASIRQGFGYTEAFF. Here the CDR3 DNA reads TGTGCCAGCATTCGACAGGGATTCGGGTACACTGAAGCTTTCTTT.

This clonotype was counted at least ten times. The J gene is TRBJ2-7, the V gene TRBV6-2 or TRBV6-3; D perhaps matches TRBD2 (6 bases). The V gene lost 8 bases and the J gene lost 2 bases, with 10 bases spanning the gap. The CDR3 runs to 12 residues. Germline values: CDR1 MNHEY, CDR2 SVGEGT. DNA of the CDR3: TGTGCCAGCTCGCGGGATGCCTACGAGCAGTACTTC. Translation gives CASSRDAYEQYF.

This clonotype was observed many times. The chain carries TRBV10-3 and TRBJ2-3; 10 bases are shared with TRBD2. The germline V gene has CDR1 ENHRY and CDR2 SYGVKD. This CDR3 is built from 16 residues. V lost 0 bases, J lost 6 bases, and 6 bases stayed unmatched. In DNA, the CDR3 is TGTGCCATCAGTGAGTCGACTAGCGGGCGCCGGGATACGCAGTATTTT. Translated, it gives CAISESTSGRRDTQYF.

This rearrangement joins TRBV3-1 to TRBJ1-1; D is ambiguous. The length of the CDR3 is 14 residues. Germline-derived CDR1 and CDR2 are LGHDT and YNNKEL (reference sequence). Deletions cut 5 bases from V and 5 bases from J, with 15 bases between. This CDR3 is CASSVAPGKTEAFF. DNA of the CDR3: TGTGCCAGCAGCGTTGCCCCGGGGAAGACTGAAGCTTTCTTT. Combining the CDR3 with reference TRBV3-1 and TRBJ1-1 gives the whole variable domain DTAVSQTPKYLVTQMGNDKSIKCEQNLGHDTMYWYKQDSKKFLKIMFSYNNKELIINETVPNRFSPKSPDKAHLNLHINSLELGDSAVYFCASSVAPGKTEAFFGQGTRLTVV.

This clonotype was counted ten times or more. The chain employs TRBV7-8 and TRBJ1-5; unclear D gene. Germline V gives CDR1 SGHVS, CDR2 FQNEAQ. This CDR3 has 12 amino acids. Trimming stripped 4 bases from V and 3 bases from J, with 4 bases between. DNA for the CDR3: TGTGCCAGCAGCTCGATCAATCAGCCCCAGCATTTT. Its translation is CASSSINQPQHF.

The gene calls are TRBV20-1 and TRBJ2-3; 8 bases align to TRBD1. Losses at the gene ends were 4 bases for V and 2 bases for J; bases not matched to a gene: 5. The CDR3 runs 14 residues. CDR1 is DFQATT and CDR2 is SNEGSKA in the germline V gene (reference sequence). The CDR3 bases are TGCAGTGCTATCAAGGACAGGGCCACAGATACGCAGTATTTT. It is translated as CSAIKDRATDTQYF.

The rearrangement links TRBV4-3 to TRBJ2-7, with D possibly TRBD2 on 6 matching bases. With 0 bases removed from V and 7 bases from J, the gap between germline ends came to 10 bases. The germline CDR1 and CDR2 sequences are LGHNA and YSLEER. CDR3 size: 13 residues. Here the CDR3 reads CASSQDLGREQYF. The CDR3 DNA reads as TGCGCCAGCAGCCAAGATCTAGGGAGGGAGCAGTACTTC.

The V and J genes are TRBV28 and TRBJ2-1; 10 bases align to TRBD2. Germline loops: CDR1 MDHEN, CDR2 SYDVKM. The CDR3 contains 13 residues. With V trimmed by 8 bases and J by 3 bases, 1 base remained unmatched. The CDR3 sequence: CASVAGGYNEQFF. The CDR3 coding sequence is TGTGCCAGCGTAGCGGGGGGCTACAATGAGCAGTTCTTC.

This clonotype was observed a few times. Here the CDR3 DNA reads TGTGCCAGCACCCTGAGGGGACAGGGGAGGGAAAAACTGTTTTTT. It translates to CASTLRGQGREKLFF. The rearrangement joins TRBV12-3 or TRBV12-4 to TRBJ1-4; 10 bases map to TRBD1. After removal of 7 bases from V and 8 bases from J, the junction contained 10 bases not matched to a gene. The length of the CDR3 is 15 residues.

This rearrangement joins TRBV4-1 to TRBJ1-1; unclear D gene. Germline V lookup: CDR1 MGHRA, CDR2 YSYEKL. Between the trimmed V and J ends, which lost 4 bases and 6 bases, there was a span of 18 bases. This CDR3 is 15 amino acids long. CDR3 in DNA: TGCGCCAGCAGCCCCACTTCGAATTTATTGTCTGAAGCTTTCTTT. Residues: CASSPTSNLLSEAFF.

The chain carries TRBV29-1 and TRBJ2-5; 9 positions agree with TRBD1. The CDR3 is 13 amino acids. The germline V gene has CDR1 SQVTM and CDR2 ANQGSEA. CDR3 coding DNA: TGCAGTGACCTCCCGACAGGGGGGGAGACCCAGTACTTC. It specifies CSDLPTGGETQYF.

This clonotype has more than one count but fewer than ten. V and J are TRBV18 and TRBJ1-5; D not resolved. The V gene's germline CDR1 is KGHSH and CDR2 LQKENI. The CDR3 extends over 16 amino acids. The V and J ends lost 2 bases and 4 bases respectively, with 15 bases between them. CDR3 DNA sequence: TGTGCCAGCTCACCAGCGAGGAGTGGATCGAATCAGCCCCAGCATTTT. Translated, it gives CASSPARSGSNQPQHF.

The genes are TRBV18 and TRBJ1-1; no definite D call. The CDR3 loop spans 16 amino acids. Looked up from germline, CDR1 is KGHSH and CDR2 is LQKENI. V was trimmed by 6 bases and J by 2 bases, leaving 19 bases between them. Here the CDR3 reads CASSQLVSSGNTEAFF. CDR3 coding DNA: TGTGCCAGCTCGCAACTCGTTTCCTCGGGTAACACTGAAGCTTTCTTT.

This clonotype was found a few times. V is TRBV7-9 and J is TRBJ1-1; D is unresolved. CDR1 is SEHNR, CDR2 FQNEAQ, per germline (reference sequence). The CDR3 has 14 residues. V shed 1 base and J shed 0 bases, with 6 bases lying between them. CDR3 sequence (DNA): TGTGCCAGCAGCTTAGGAGCGTTGAACACTGAAGCTTTCTTT. Translated: CASSLGALNTEAFF.

As for this clonotype: The junction and the germline gene differ at one end; a read error may be behind it. The chain employs TRBV29-1 and TRBJ2-3; D is uncertain. Germline CDR1 is SQVTM and CDR2 is ANQGSEA. The CDR3 extends over 10 amino acids. The CDR3: CSVKDPISRF. The CDR3 DNA sequence: TGCAGCGTCAAGGACCCAATAAGTCGGTTT.

For this clonotype: This clone may be a read error of a much larger clone one base away. The chain has TRBV18 and TRBJ2-1; unclear D gene. Germline loops: CDR1 KGHSH, CDR2 LQKENI. V was shortened by 2 bases and J by 6 bases, with 5 bases between the two germline ends. The CDR3 totals 12 residues. The CDR3 bases are TGTGCCAGCTCACCAATAGTCAATGAGCAGTTCTTC. Its translation is CASSPIVNEQFF. Full variable domain (missing parts from reference TRBV18 and TRBJ2-1): NAGVMQNPRHLVRRRGQEARLRCSPMKGHSHVYWYRQLPEEGLKFMVYLQKENIIDESGMPKERFSAEFPKEGPSILRIQQVVRGDSAAYFCASSPIVNEQFFGPGTRLTVL.

This clonotype was seen at least ten times. The rearrangement uses TRBV6-1 and TRBJ2-7; D remains ambiguous. Germline V gene lookup returns CDR1 MNHNS and CDR2 SASEGT. V was pared by 4 bases and J by 1 base, with 11 bases between. This CDR3 has 14 amino acids. The CDR3 sequence: CASSVRHSSYEQYF. Here the CDR3 DNA reads TGTGCCAGCAGTGTCCGACATAGTTCCTACGAGCAGTACTTC.

Ten or more counts support this clonotype. The rearrangement links TRBV7-7 to TRBJ2-2; tentatively, D is TRBD2 (5 bases). V lost 0 bases, J lost 3 bases, and 11 bases lay in between. Per germline, CDR1 SSHAT and CDR2 FNYEAQ (reference sequence). This CDR3 region has 16 residues. CDR3 nucleotide sequence: TGTGCCAGCAGCTTAGCCTCCGGGGAGTACACCGGGGAGCTGTTTTTT. Translated: CASSLASGEYTGELFF.

Many counts were recorded for this clonotype. J is TRBJ2-7 and V is TRBV4-3; D is possibly TRBD2 (5 bases). The CDR3 length is 13 residues. Trimming left V 0 bases short and J 7 bases short, with 10 bases between. Germline V gene sequence: CDR1 LGHNA, CDR2 YSLEER. The CDR3 nucleotides read TGCGCCAGCAGCCAAGATAGGACGGGAGAGCAGTACTTC. It encodes CASSQDRTGEQYF.

The gene calls are TRBV7-9 and TRBJ1-1; D is uncertain. The CDR3 totals 14 residues. V was trimmed by 3 bases and J by 1 base, leaving 9 bases between them. Germline V gene data show CDR1 as SEHNR and CDR2 as FQNEAQ (reference sequence). CDR3 loop: CASSFSAGNTEAFF. CDR3 in DNA: TGTGCCAGCAGCTTTAGCGCGGGGAACACTGAAGCTTTCTTT.

The sample holds many counts of this clonotype. This sequence joins TRBV7-9 and TRBJ2-7; D remains ambiguous. V was cut by 3 bases and J by 7 bases, with 10 bases left in between. Germline CDR1 and CDR2: SEHNR and FQNEAQ (reference sequence). The CDR3 has 12 residues. CDR3 sequence (DNA): TGTGCCAGCAGCTTTATAGGGCGGGAGCAGTACTTC. Residues: CASSFIGREQYF.

The gene calls are TRBV28 and TRBJ2-7; the match to TRBD2 covers 8 bases. Germline V gene data show CDR1 as MDHEN and CDR2 as SYDVKM. This CDR3 is built from 16 residues. Trimming removed 1 base from V and 2 bases from J; junction bases left unmatched: 7. CDR3 sequence: CASSLFFSGSTYEQYF. In DNA, the CDR3 is TGTGCCAGCAGTTTATTCTTCAGCGGGAGTACCTACGAGCAGTACTTC. Full variable domain (remainder filled in from reference TRBV28 and TRBJ2-7): DVKVTQSSRYLVKRTGEKVFLECVQDMDHENMFWYRQDPGLGLRLIYFSYDVKMKEKGDIPEGYSVSREKKERFSLILESASTNQTSMYLCASSLFFSGSTYEQYFGPGTRLTVT.